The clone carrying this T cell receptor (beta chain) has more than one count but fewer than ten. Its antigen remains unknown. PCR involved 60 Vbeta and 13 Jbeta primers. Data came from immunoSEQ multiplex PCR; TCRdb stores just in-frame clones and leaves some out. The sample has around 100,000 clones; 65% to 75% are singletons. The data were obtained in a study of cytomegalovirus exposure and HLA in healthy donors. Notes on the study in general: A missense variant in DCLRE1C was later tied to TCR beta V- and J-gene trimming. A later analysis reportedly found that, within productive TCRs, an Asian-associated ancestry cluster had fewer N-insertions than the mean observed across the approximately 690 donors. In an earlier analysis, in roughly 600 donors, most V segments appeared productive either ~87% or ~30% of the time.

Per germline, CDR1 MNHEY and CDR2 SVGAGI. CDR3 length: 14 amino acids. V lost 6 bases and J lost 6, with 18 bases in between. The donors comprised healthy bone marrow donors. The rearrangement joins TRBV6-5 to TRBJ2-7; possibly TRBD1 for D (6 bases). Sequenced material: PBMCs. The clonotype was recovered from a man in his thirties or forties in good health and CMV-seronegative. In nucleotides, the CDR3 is TGTGCCAGCAGGTACACAGGGTATGTCAGCGAGCAGTACTTC. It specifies CASRYTGYVSEQYF.